This is a list of T cell receptor beta chains from one sample in a study of identical twins. TCRdb re-called the 5' RACE reads with MiXCR, one entry per CDR3 protein. The data contain about 810,000 distinct CDR3 sequences, over 9% of them seen just once; the ten biggest clones take up roughly 1.6%. Separately, the same data were catalogued under a study of yellow fever vaccine responses in identical twins.

Sequencing was done on a sample of PBMCs. These receptors were collected from a woman aged 18 to 35 in good health. Each CDR3 is given with its conserved first and last residue. The order of the fields is J gene, V gene, CDR3 length, D gene, CDR3 protein. A D gene is named only where the DNA matches it firmly.

>TRBJ1-2|TRBV11-2|14|.
CASSLDPGRDGYTF
>TRBJ2-5|TRBV20-1|17|TRBD2
CSASSGGAARGWETQYF
>TRBJ1-2|TRBV20-1|12|.
CSAREGDYGYTF
>TRBJ1-2|TRBV10-1|14|.
CASSQSRTGYGYTF
>TRBJ2-1|TRBV6-1|15|TRBD2
CASSPFSGRSNEQFF
>TRBJ2-1|TRBV11-3|15|.
CASSLGASTRDEQFF
>TRBJ2-7|TRBV20-1|13|TRBD1
CSARGTGSYEQYF
>TRBJ2-1|TRBV3-1|14|.
CASSQLTSYNEQFF
>TRBJ1-1|TRBV7-6|15|.
CASSPMGGGGTEAFF
>TRBJ2-2|TRBV6-5|15|TRBD1
CASSTSGQGIGELFF
>TRBJ2-2|TRBV6-2/TRBV6-3|14|.
CASSLTSLGGELFF
>TRBJ2-5|TRBV2|10|.
CASRDAGSHF
>TRBJ2-1|TRBV5-5|13|.
CASSLWDLNEQFF
>TRBJ2-7|TRBV28|13|TRBD2
CASRSSGSNEQYF
>TRBJ2-2|TRBV5-1|15|TRBD1
CASYRQGPYTGELFF
>TRBJ1-1|TRBV6-1|15|TRBD1
CASTRSRGVDTEAFF